Listed below are T cell receptor beta chains from one sample, sequenced in a study of blood T cell repertoires in COVID-19. Produced via immunoSEQ multiplex PCR; TCRdb's table is partial and in-frame only. The sample lists around 160,000 clones, over 75% occurring once. Sequencing was carried out using peripheral blood. These TCRs come from a woman aged 55-75 years with COVID-19, enrolled during active disease. Each CDR3 is given without its conserved first and last residue.

v_call,cdr3_aa
TRBV6-2/TRBV6-3,ASSALVDKNIQY
TRBV9,ASSAPSSGVETQY
TRBV9,ASKPGLAGGPGGELF
TRBV20-1,SASSQGGYEQY
TRBV7-9,ASSAGNNYGYT
TRBV1,TSSQPGTSGGAYNEQF
TRBV5-8,ASSFSRQPEAF
TRBV9,ASSPGTSGGARADTQY
TRBV19,ASSSLAGDEQY
TRBV18,ASSLGQSENGYT
TRBV19,ASSATGVYSYNEQF
TRBV28,ASSPTGSLTEAF
TRBV7-3,ASSSSTATDTQY
TRBV6-5,ASRGPDTEAF
TRBV14,ASSQVQGPTEAF
TRBV6-6,ASSYPTGAPYGYT
TRBV19,ASSRQGARTDTQY
TRBV7-9,ASSAGIINYGYT
TRBV11-3,ASSLSETQY
TRBV9,ASSVVARGSGNTIY
TRBV7-2,ASSSHNLRDTEAF
TRBV7-3,ASSRDRDETQY
TRBV10-3,AIGSGQSNQPQH
TRBV7-2,ASSPGQGSRSREKLF
TRBV7-2,ASSLTVANTGELF
TRBV10-3,AIRTSGGYNEQF
TRBV10-2,ASSESTGASTYYEQY
TRBV4-1,ASSPRSSGGITDTQY
TRBV7-9,ASSTGALRRGYT
TRBV19,ASSIRLDRSLKGDTQY
TRBV19,ASSGDRVVSPDTQY
TRBV30,AWSSPGHSGNTIY
TRBV11-3,ASSLVRGTQY
TRBV5-6,ASSPLGTFGASVSYEQY
TRBV27,ASKPGQGNYGYT
TRBV11-3,ASSRGGTSGTDTQY